These T cell receptor beta chains were read from a single sample in a study of T cell repertoires in cytomegalovirus infection. TCRdb redid the calling of the reads with MiXCR, one entry per CDR3 protein. The table lists 370,000 or so distinct CDR3 sequences, approximately 30% of them singletons. These receptors have no known antigen. The source material was cultured PBMCs, sampled from culture after CMV antigen stimulation. The receptors were gathered from a human donor in good health (CMV status not recorded). Some clones in this sample may be carry-over from other donors' samples. Each CDR3 is given with its conserved first and last residue. D genes are given only for firm matches. Clone size is given for some rows only: seen once, a few or many times, or a class if the clone is expanded.

j_gene | abundance | v_gene | d_gene | CDR3nt | CDR3aa
TRBJ1-5 | few | TRBV12-3/TRBV12-4 | NA | TGTGCCAGCAGTTTTTCGGGATTGAGACAGCCCCAGCATTTT | CASSFSGLRQPQHF
TRBJ1-2 | few | TRBV7-6 | NA | TGTGCCAGCAGCGTCCGGGACCTTACTAACTATGGCTACACCTTC | CASSVRDLTNYGYTF
TRBJ1-4 | NA | TRBV28 | NA | TGTGCCAGCAGCCGACCCACTCTGAGGCCAACTAATGAAAAACTGTTTTTT | CASSRPTLRPTNEKLFF
TRBJ1-2 | NA | TRBV20-1 | NA | TGCAGTGCTACCCTCCCAGGGGACTATGGCTACACCTTC | CSATLPGDYGYTF
TRBJ2-4 | NA | TRBV5-4 | TRBD1 | TGTGCCAGCAGCATACGGGACAGCGACATTCAGTACTTC | CASSIRDSDIQYF
TRBJ2-1 | few | TRBV6-4 | NA | TGTGCCAGCAGTACGACAGATAACAATGAGCAGTTCTTC | CASSTTDNNEQFF
TRBJ1-6 | NA | TRBV20-1 | TRBD1 | TGCAGTGCTACCGTCGACAGGGGACGTAATTCACCCCTCCACTTT | CSATVDRGRNSPLHF
TRBJ1-1 | NA | TRBV7-4 | NA | TGTGCCAGCAGCTTAGCTGCAGGTTTGACTGAAGCTTTCTTT | CASSLAAGLTEAFF
TRBJ2-7 | NA | TRBV20-1 | NA | TGCAGTGCTAGAGTTGCAGGGGCCCCCTACGAGCAGTACTTC | CSARVAGAPYEQYF
TRBJ1-6 | many | TRBV6-5 | NA | TGTGCCAGCAGTTACTCCCCCACAGGTCCCCTCCACTTT | CASSYSPTGPLHF
TRBJ1-4 | NA | TRBV6-1 | NA | TGTGCCAGCAGTCCCACGGTAGCAACTAATGAAAAACTGTTTTTT | CASSPTVATNEKLFF
TRBJ1-5 | few | TRBV12-5 | NA | TGTGCTAGTGGTTTGGGACAGGAACGTGGTCAGCCCCAGCATTTT | CASGLGQERGQPQHF
TRBJ2-1 | NA | TRBV7-6 | TRBD1 | TGTGCCAGCAGCTTTCCGACAGGGTCTCACCCGAATGACAATGAGCAGTTCTTC | CASSFPTGSHPNDNEQFF
TRBJ1-3 | few | TRBV29-1 | NA | TGCAGCGTTGATCAGGGGGGAAACACCATATATTTT | CSVDQGGNTIYF
TRBJ1-2 | NA | TRBV19 | TRBD1 | TGTGCCAGTACCAGGGGGAGCTCCTATGGCTACACCTTC | CASTRGSSYGYTF
TRBJ2-5 | NA | TRBV6-6 | NA | TGTGCCAGCAGCCCCCCAAGGAAGGGTTTACAAGAGACCCAGTACTTC | CASSPPRKGLQETQYF
TRBJ2-4 | NA | TRBV4-1 | NA | TGCGCCAGCAGCCAAGTGGGGACCGGGACAGCCAAAAACATTCAGTACTTC | CASSQVGTGTAKNIQYF
TRBJ2-2 | NA | TRBV7-7 | NA | TGTGCTAGCAGCTCTCGCGGCGGCCTTACCGGGGAGCTGTTTTTT | CASSSRGGLTGELFF
TRBJ2-5 | NA | TRBV15 | TRBD2 | TGTGCCACCAGAACAGCGGGAGGACGGAAGACCCAGTACTTC | CATRTAGGRKTQYF
TRBJ2-3 | many | TRBV19 | TRBD2 | TGTGCCAGTAGGCGACTAGCGGGAGGGCGAAGCACAGATACGCAGTATTTT | CASRRLAGGRSTDTQYF
TRBJ1-1 | few | TRBV12-3/TRBV12-4 | NA | TGTGCCAGCAGTTTAGCGATAGCAGTGGAAAACACTGAAGCTTTCTTT | CASSLAIAVENTEAFF
TRBJ2-1 | medium-sized | TRBV7-2 | TRBD2 | TGTGCCAGCAGCCCGAGGGCCGGACTAGAGGGCTACAATGAGCAGTTCTTC | CASSPRAGLEGYNEQFF